This T cell receptor (beta chain) was recorded in a study of cytomegalovirus exposure and HLA in healthy donors (TCRdb year 2017). With respect to the entire study: An earlier analysis of some 500 of the donors reported 250 to 300 Gb of sequence data and 100 million to 130 million unique TCR beta sequences from some 180 million T cells. The number of typed donors differed by locus: about 629-630 for A, B, C, DRB1 and DQB1; 522 for DQA1; roughly 600 for DPA1; and around 470 for DPB1. To predict cytomegalovirus infection status, the study combined high-throughput TCR immunosequencing, statistical association of individual TCRs with disease status, and machine learning. HLA typing included class I and class II loci at four-digit resolution. The study profiled the T cell repertoires of around 700 subjects by immunosequencing and related them to cytomegalovirus serostatus. In addition to the first cohort of 650 to 800 subjects, a separate validation cohort of about 120 different subjects was used. Across some 400 genotyped donors of the cohort, an average of roughly 230,000 unique TCR beta nucleotide sequences per donor were sequenced, and 15% to 20% of those sequences were non-productive. In a later genetic analysis, genome-wide SNP genotypes for about three fifths of the roughly 670 donors were used, and that subset was treated as a discovery cohort. Because of strong linkage in the cohort, five DR-DQ haplotypes were treated as single units for association and clustering. Rather than using new phenotypic data, the later analysis identified candidate immune exposures from TCR beta sequences and from how often those sequences occurred across donors. Of the 398 genotyped donors, 65% to 90% fell in the genetic ancestry cluster associated with self-reported Caucasian donors. All discovery cohort repertoires had been generated on a single sequencing platform. An earlier analysis of 587 of the donors used high-throughput TCR beta sequencing to judge whether each TCR beta V gene segment behaved as functional or pseudogenic. Donor age, sex, ethnicity and CMV serostatus were collected together with the repertoire data. An early release covering over 500 HLA-typed donors comprised about 320 gigabases of sequencing data and tens of millions of unique TCR sequences. A later analysis re-examined previously published TCR beta repertoires from just over 650 donors and added high-resolution HLA genotyping to investigate patterns of TCR occurrence. The aim of the study was to test whether cataloging public T cell receptors could identify signatures of past pathogen exposure. On the study overall, not on this receptor specifically: Compared with the 666-donor mean, donors in an Asian-associated ancestry cluster had fewer N-insertions in productive TCRs, according to a later genetic analysis. A later analysis associated about 17,000 TCR beta sequences with specific HLA alleles at a false discovery rate of 0.05. A later analysis found that TCR association rates varied across HLA loci, with DRB1 alleles showing the most associated TCRs and HLA-C alleles the fewest. Because counts were too low, approximately 18 rarely observed V segments, including chromosome 9 orphons, were excluded from the earlier analysis of roughly 580 of the donors. In both the original and validation cohorts, the classifier was reported to diagnose cytomegalovirus status with high specificity and sensitivity. In a later analysis, several top co-occurrence clusters were reported to appear linked to parvovirus B19, influenza, CMV and Epstein-Barr virus. HLA typing was unavailable for some donors at each locus, so association tests used only the typed subset. A group of highly shared sequence variants was considered likely to be a technical artifact of the sequencing pipeline. In a later genetic analysis, a missense DCLRE1C variant was associated with V-gene and J-gene trimming of TCR beta chains, and the association was replicated in an independent cohort. A further reported finding was that TCR beta sequences accurately predicted the HLA-A and HLA-B alleles for most subjects in the first cohort. Only TCR beta chains were sequenced in this cohort, and the absence of alpha or paired-chain data limited detectable features. Across donors, most TCR sequences were observed very rarely, whereas some public TCRs were present in many individuals. The presence/absence analyses assumed that sequencing depth was roughly uniform across donors, and that assumption may not be true. CMV serostatus was the only immune exposure information available for the cohort. It was suggested by the authors that the approach could potentially be generalized to other disease states and immunological phenotypes. Assigning TCR associations to individual alleles was difficult when HLA alleles, especially DR and DQ, strongly co-occurred. A few of the identified cytomegalovirus-associated TCR beta chains were confirmed in vitro to be specific for cytomegalovirus antigens. An earlier analysis of approximately 530 of the donors showed that most TCR beta V segments appeared in productive rearrangements either about 90% or about 30% of the time, which broadly matched IMGT annotations. In the study, around 160 TCR beta chains were listed as associated with cytomegalovirus. According to a later analysis, most CMV-associated TCR beta chains appeared to be HLA-restricted, and the HLA associations seemed to be driven largely by CMV exposure. Linkage disequilibrium might explain the correlated functional status among segregating V segments, but an unknown experimental factor could not be ruled out. Compared with equally common non-associated chains, HLA-associated TCR beta chains in a later analysis were more clonally expanded and had lower generation probabilities. Because the 87-base-pair reads could not distinguish some IMGT-functional V segments, including TRBV6-2 and TRBV6-3, those segments were excluded.

Libraries were prepared through the immunoSEQ multiplex PCR assay. A mixture of 60 forward primers for TCR Vbeta segments and 13 reverse primers for TCR Jbeta segments was used in the multiplex PCR. Amplification of the CDR3 region of rearranged TCR beta genes was performed with a multiplex PCR assay on genomic DNA. On the Illumina HiSeq System, the amplified TCR beta libraries were sequenced as 87-base-pair reads. From the authors' description of their analysis: Across the 500 to 700 repertoires, a later analysis counted approximately 83 million unique TCR beta chains, 9.5 million to 13 million of which were shared by at least two donors. A nearest-neighbor algorithm error-corrected the raw reads and collapsed the reads into unique sequences, merging closely related sequences to remove PCR and sequencing errors. V, D and J gene segments were assigned by aligning CDR3 sequences to IMGT reference sequences. For a sequence to be retained, at least a six-nucleotide match to both a V gene segment and a J gene segment was required. Rearrangements were called productive when the CDR3 lacked stop codons and stayed in frame with V and J; all others were non-productive. Following IMGT convention, CDR3 was defined as the stretch from the second conserved V-encoded cysteine to the conserved J-encoded phenylalanine. Sequences without an unambiguous match to a single V gene segment were excluded from the earlier analysis of 450 to 650 of the donors. An earlier analysis of 500 to 600 of the donors classified V segments as functional when productive rearrangements were above 56.7% and as segregating when the standard deviation between donors was above 5%. To diagnose cytomegalovirus status from the catalog of TCR beta chain sequences, a statistical classification framework was built. In a later analysis, V and J genes were assigned by comparing TCR nucleotide sequences against IMGT/GENE-DB human TR gene sequences. Using the TCRdist pipeline, a later analysis assigned CDR3 sequences along with most-parsimonious VDJ recombination scenarios. In a later analysis, every TCR beta chain was defined by the combination of its CDR3 amino acid sequence and its V-gene family, and reads without a unique V-gene family were dropped. In a later analysis, 450 to 600 highly shared, low-generation-probability nucleotide sequences were removed to address suspected cross-contamination and a sequencing artifact. In a later analysis, a clonal expansion index for each public chain was calculated from normalized within-repertoire ranks of inferred template counts. A later analysis computed generation probabilities with a VDJ recombination model fitted to out-of-frame rearrangements, and checked the results against IGoR. Hypergeometric tests were used in a later analysis to score TCR-TCR, TCR-HLA and TCR-CMV co-occurrence, with a repertoire-size bias correction applied to the TCR pairs. False discovery rates were estimated in a later analysis by permuting HLA or CMV assignments 20 times. A later analysis grouped co-occurring TCRs with DBSCAN, adding TCRdist sequence similarity when clustering within HLA-allele-positive subsets. Co-occurrence clustering excluded repertoires with fewer than 30,000 or more than 120,000 public chains, plus five with anomalous nucleotide sharing. This immuneACCESS table, as held by TCRdb, lists in-frame sequences with V and J called but not all clones. Of the missing ones, under half trace to an unresolved V gene in checked studies; the others have no known cause. From that table come the V and J calls and clone size; the DNA was used to work out D and trimming. Present in this sample are around 130,000 clones, about 73% of which were seen just once. The top ten clones comprise around 2.1% of the sample.

V sheds 5 bases and J sheds 0 bases, leaving 10 bases between their ends. CDR1 and CDR2, per the germline V gene, are SGHTA and FQGNSA. The CDR3 covers 14 residues, taking in both the cysteine and the phenylalanine. The sequence is cut down to CDR3 DNA, 42 bases in frame from base 1. The cohort consisted of some 730 healthy bone marrow donors. At the time of sampling, every cohort member was nominally healthy, though immune exposures that went unrecorded were likely present. The donor tested CMV seropositive and was one of the 289 seropositive cohort members. A peripheral blood sample was provided by each donor, and peripheral blood mononuclear cells were used for TCR beta sequencing. Genomic DNA extraction from the blood cell samples was performed with the Qiagen DNeasy Blood Extraction Kit. Comment on this clone: Its recognized antigen is unknown. No quality values exist for individual bases; no much larger clone is one base distant.

Here the chain combines TRBV7-2 and TRBJ1-1; a tentative D call is TRBD1 (6 bases match). The clonotype was recovered from a middle-aged woman in good health and CMV-seropositive. Sequenced: PBMCs. The CDR3 amino acid sequence is: CASSRQAMNTEAFF. The DNA sequence is as follows: TGTGCCAGCAGCCGACAGGCTATGAACACTGAAGCTTTCTTT.